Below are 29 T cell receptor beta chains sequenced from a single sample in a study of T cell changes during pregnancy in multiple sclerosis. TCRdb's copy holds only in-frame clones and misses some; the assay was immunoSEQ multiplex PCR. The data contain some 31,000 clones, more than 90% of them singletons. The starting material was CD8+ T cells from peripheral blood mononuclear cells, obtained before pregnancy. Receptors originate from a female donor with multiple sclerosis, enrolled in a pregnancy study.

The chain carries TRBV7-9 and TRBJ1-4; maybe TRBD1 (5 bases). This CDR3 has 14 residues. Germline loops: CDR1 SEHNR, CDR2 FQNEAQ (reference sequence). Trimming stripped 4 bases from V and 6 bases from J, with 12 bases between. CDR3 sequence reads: CASSSRDGYEKLFF. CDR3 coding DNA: TGTGCCAGCAGCTCGCGGGACGGCTATGAAAAACTGTTTTTT.

The CDR3 loop is CASTGDTQYF. The CDR3 DNA sequence: TGCGCCAGCACGGGAGATACGCAGTATTTT. The J gene is TRBJ2-3, the V gene TRBV5-1; D remains unclear. Germline V gene data show CDR1 as SGHRS and CDR2 as YFSETQ. Trimming pared 6 bases from V and 5 bases from J, leaving 4 bases between. CDR3 length equals 10 residues.

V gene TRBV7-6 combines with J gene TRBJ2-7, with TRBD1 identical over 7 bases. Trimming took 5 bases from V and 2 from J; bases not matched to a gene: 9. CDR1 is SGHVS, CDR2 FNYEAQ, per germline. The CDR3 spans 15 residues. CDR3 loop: CASSQRQGDPYEQYF. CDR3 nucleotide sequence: TGTGCCAGCAGCCAAAGACAGGGTGACCCCTACGAGCAGTACTTC.

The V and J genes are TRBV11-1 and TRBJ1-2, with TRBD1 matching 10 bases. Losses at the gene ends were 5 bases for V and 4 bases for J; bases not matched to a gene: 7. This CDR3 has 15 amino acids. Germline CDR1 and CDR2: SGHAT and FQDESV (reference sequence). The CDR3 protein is CASSPPGQGTYGYTF. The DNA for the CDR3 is TGTGCCAGCAGCCCTCCGGGACAGGGGACCTATGGCTACACCTTC.

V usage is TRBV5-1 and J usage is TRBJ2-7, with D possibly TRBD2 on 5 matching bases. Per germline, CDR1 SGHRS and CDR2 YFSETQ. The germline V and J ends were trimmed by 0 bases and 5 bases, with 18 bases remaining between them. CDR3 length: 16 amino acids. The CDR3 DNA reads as TGCGCCAGCAGCTTGGGTACGGGGATGCAACCGGACGAGCAGTACTTC. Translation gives CASSLGTGMQPDEQYF.

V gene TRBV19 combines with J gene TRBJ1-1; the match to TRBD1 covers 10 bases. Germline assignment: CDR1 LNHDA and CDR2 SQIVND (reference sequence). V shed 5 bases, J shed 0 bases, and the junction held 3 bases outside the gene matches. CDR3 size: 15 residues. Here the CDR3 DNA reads TGTGCCAGTAGTGCGGGACAGGGGATGAACACTGAAGCTTTCTTT. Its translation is CASSAGQGMNTEAFF.

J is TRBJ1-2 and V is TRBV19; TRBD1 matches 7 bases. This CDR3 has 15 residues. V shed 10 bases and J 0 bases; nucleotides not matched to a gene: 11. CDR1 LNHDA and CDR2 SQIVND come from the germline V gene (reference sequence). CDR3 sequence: CAIGRGGQPNYGYTF. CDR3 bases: TGTGCCATCGGCCGAGGGGGACAGCCTAACTATGGCTACACCTTC.

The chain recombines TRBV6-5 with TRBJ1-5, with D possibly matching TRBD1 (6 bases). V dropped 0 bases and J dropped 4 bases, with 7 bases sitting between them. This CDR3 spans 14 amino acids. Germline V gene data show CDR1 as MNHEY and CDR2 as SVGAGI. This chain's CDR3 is CASSYSGANQPQHF. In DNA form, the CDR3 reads TGTGCCAGCAGTTACTCGGGGGCTAATCAGCCCCAGCATTTT.

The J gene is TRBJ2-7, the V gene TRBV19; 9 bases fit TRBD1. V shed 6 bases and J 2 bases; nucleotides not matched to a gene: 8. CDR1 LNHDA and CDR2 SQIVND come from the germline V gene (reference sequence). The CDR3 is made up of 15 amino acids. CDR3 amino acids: CASSSGQGSTYEQYF. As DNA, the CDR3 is TGTGCCAGTAGCTCGGGACAGGGATCGACCTACGAGCAGTACTTC. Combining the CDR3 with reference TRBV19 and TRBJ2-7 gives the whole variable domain DGGITQSPKYLFRKEGQNVTLSCEQNLNHDAMYWYRQDPGQGLRLIYYSQIVNDFQKGDIAEGYSVSREKKESFPLTVTSAQKNPTAFYLCASSSGQGSTYEQYFGPGTRLTVT.

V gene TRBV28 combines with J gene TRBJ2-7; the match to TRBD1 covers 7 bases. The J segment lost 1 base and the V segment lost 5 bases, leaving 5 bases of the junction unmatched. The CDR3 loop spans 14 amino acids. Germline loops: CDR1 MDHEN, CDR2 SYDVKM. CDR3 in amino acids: CASSVTGSSYEQYF. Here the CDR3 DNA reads TGTGCCAGCAGTGTGACAGGGAGTTCCTACGAGCAGTACTTC.

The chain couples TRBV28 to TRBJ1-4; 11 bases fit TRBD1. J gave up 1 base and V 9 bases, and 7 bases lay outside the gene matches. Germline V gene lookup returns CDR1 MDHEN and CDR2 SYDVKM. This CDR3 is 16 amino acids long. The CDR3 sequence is CARDRGQRGTNEKLFF. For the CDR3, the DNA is TGTGCCAGGGACAGGGGGCAAAGAGGAACTAATGAAAAACTGTTTTTT.

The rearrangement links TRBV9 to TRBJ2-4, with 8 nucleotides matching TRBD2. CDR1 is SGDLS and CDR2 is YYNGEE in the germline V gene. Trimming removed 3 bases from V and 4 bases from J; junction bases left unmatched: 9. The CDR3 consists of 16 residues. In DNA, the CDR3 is TGTGCCAGCAGCGCGAGGGTAGCGGGGAGGAAAAACATTCAGTACTTC. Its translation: CASSARVAGRKNIQYF.

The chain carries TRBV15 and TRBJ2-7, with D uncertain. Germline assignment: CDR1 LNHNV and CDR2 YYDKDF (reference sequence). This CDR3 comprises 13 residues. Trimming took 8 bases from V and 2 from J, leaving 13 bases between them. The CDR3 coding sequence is TGTGCCACCCCTAGACTGAGAGCCTACGAGCAGTACTTC. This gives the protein CATPRLRAYEQYF.

In DNA form, the CDR3 reads TGTGCCAGCAGCTCGATATCCGGGACAGGGTACACCGGGGAGCTGTTTTTT. Amino acid sequence: CASSSISGTGYTGELFF. This rearrangement joins TRBV4-2 to TRBJ2-2; TRBD1 matches 9 bases. This CDR3 contains 17 residues. With V trimmed by 5 bases and J by 3 bases, 10 bases remained unmatched. Germline assignment: CDR1 LGHNA and CDR2 YNFKEQ.

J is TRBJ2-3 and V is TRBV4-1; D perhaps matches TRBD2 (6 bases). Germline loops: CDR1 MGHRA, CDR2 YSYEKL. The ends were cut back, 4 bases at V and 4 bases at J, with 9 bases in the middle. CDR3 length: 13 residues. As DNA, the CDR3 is TGCGCCAGCAGCCCGCCGGGAGCAGATACGCAGTATTTT. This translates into CASSPPGADTQYF.

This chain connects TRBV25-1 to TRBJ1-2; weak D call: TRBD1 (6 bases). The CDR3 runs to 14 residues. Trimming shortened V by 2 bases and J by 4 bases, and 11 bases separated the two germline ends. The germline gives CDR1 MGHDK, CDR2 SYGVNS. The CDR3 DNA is TGTGCCAGCAGTGAAAACAGGGTCAGCTATGGCTACACCTTC. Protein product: CASSENRVSYGYTF.

The CDR3 sequence is CASSSIRTGDPGELFF. The CDR3 DNA is TGTGCCAGCAGCTCGATAAGGACAGGGGATCCCGGGGAGCTGTTTTTT. The J gene is TRBJ2-2, the V gene TRBV7-8; 9 nucleotides align to TRBD1. CDR1 and CDR2 (germline): SGHVS, FQNEAQ. V dropped 4 bases and J dropped 6; count of bases not matched to a gene: 9. The CDR3 consists of 16 residues.

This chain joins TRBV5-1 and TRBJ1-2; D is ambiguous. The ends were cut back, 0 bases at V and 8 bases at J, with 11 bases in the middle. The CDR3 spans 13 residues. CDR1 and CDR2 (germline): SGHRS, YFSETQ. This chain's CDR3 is CASSLAGFWGYTF. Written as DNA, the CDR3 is TGCGCCAGCAGCTTGGCAGGCTTTTGGGGCTACACCTTC.

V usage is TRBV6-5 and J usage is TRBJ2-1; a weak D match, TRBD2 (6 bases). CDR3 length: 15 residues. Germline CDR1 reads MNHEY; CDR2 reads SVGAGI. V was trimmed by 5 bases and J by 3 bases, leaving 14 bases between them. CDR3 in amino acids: CASSLRGGSYNEQFF. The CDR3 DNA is TGTGCCAGCAGTCTACGGGGAGGCAGCTACAATGAGCAGTTCTTC.

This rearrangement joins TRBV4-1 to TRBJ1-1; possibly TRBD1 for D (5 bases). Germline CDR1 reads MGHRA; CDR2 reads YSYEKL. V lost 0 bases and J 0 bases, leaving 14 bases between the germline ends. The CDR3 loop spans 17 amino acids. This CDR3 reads CASSQDPITDMNTEAFF. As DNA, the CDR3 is TGCGCCAGCAGCCAAGATCCTATTACGGACATGAACACTGAAGCTTTCTTT.

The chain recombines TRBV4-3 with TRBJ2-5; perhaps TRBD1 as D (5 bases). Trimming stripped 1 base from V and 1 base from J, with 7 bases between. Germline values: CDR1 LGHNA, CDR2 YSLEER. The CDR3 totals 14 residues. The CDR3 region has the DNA TGCGCCAGCAGCCAAGTTGGGGCCCAAGAGACCCAGTACTTC. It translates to CASSQVGAQETQYF.

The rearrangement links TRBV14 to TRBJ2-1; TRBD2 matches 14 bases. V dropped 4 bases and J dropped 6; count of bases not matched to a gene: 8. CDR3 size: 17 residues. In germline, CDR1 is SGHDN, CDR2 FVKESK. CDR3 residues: CASSLGLAGGPLNEQFF. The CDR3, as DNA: TGTGCCAGCAGCCTTGGACTAGCGGGGGGACCACTCAATGAGCAGTTCTTC.

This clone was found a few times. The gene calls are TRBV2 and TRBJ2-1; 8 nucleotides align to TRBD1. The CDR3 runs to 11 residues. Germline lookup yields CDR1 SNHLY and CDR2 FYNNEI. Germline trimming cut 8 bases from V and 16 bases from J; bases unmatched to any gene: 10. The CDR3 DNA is TGTGCCAGCGAAGGTCGACAGGGGATCTTCTTC. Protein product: CASEGRQGIFF.

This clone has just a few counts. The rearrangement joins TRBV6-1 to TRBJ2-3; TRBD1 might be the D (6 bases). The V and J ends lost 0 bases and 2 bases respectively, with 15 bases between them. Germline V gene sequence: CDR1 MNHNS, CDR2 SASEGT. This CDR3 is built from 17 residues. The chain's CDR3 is CASSEAEDSLYTDTQYF. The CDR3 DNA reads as TGTGCCAGCAGTGAAGCGGAGGACAGCCTATACACAGATACGCAGTATTTT.

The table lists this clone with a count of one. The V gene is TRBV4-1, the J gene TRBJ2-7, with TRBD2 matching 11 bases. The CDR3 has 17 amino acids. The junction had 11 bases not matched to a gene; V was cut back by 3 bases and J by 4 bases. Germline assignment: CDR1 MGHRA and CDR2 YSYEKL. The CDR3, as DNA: TGCGCCAGCAGCCACCTTGTGGCTAGCGGGAGGATTTACGAGCAGTACTTC. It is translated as CASSHLVASGRIYEQYF.

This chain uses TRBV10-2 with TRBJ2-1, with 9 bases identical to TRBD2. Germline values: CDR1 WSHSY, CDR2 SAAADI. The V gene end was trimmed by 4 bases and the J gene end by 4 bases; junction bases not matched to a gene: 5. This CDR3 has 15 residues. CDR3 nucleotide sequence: TGCGCCAGCAGTGTGACTAGCGGAGCTTACAATGAGCAGTTCTTC. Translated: CASSVTSGAYNEQFF.

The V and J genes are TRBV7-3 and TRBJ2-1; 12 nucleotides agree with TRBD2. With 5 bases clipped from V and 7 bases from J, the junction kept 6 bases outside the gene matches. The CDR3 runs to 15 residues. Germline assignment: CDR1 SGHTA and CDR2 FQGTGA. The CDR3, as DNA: TGTGCCAGCAGCATACTAGCGGGGGGAATAAATGAGCAGTTCTTC. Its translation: CASSILAGGINEQFF.

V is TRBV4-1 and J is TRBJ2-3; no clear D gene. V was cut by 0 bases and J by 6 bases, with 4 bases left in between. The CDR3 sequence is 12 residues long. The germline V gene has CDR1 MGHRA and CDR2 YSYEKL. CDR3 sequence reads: CASSQDGDTQYF. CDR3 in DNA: TGCGCCAGCAGCCAAGATGGCGATACGCAGTATTTT.

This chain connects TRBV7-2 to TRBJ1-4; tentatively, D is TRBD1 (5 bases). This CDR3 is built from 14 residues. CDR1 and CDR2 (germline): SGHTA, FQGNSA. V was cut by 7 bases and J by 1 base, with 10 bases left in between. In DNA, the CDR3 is TGTGCCAGCACCTATCAGGGAACTAATGAAAAACTGTTTTTT. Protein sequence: CASTYQGTNEKLFF.